This entry lists 8 T cell receptor beta chains sequenced from one sample in a study of beta chain features in type 1 diabetes. Expressed TCRB transcripts were sequenced after all isolated RNA was converted to cDNA. Method: immunoSEQ multiplex PCR; TCRdb's copy keeps in-frame clones and lacks some. The repertoire includes hundreds of thousands of clones, roughly 15% of them detected once, and 0.02% to 0.025% sits in the top ten. The specimen was naive CD4+ T cells from blood. The receptors derive from a young woman in good health.

This clone was seen just once. The chain recombines TRBV19 with TRBJ1-2; 12 bases line up with TRBD1. CDR1 is LNHDA, CDR2 SQIVND, per germline (reference sequence). The CDR3 length is 17 residues. The ends lost 4 bases at V and 3 bases at J; junction bases unmatched: 9. The CDR3: CASSRGQGANDYYGYTF. The CDR3 DNA reads TGTGCCAGTAGTAGGGGACAGGGGGCGAACGACTACTATGGCTACACCTTC.

A remark on this clone: One end of the junction varies from germline; a read error may be responsible. V gene TRBV7-7 combines with J gene TRBJ2-5, with 9 bases lining up with TRBD1. The germline V gene encodes CDR1 SSHAT and CDR2 FNYEAQ (reference sequence). The CDR3 consists of 15 residues. In DNA, the CDR3 is TGTGCTAGCAGCTCGATGACAGGGGGCCAAGAGACCCAGTACTTC. It yields the protein CASSSMTGGQETQYF.

This clone was seen a few times. The gene calls are TRBV7-9 and TRBJ1-3; D unclear. This CDR3 is 16 amino acids long. V was shortened by 5 bases and J by 0 bases, with 14 bases between the two germline ends. Per germline, CDR1 SEHNR and CDR2 FQNEAQ (reference sequence). The CDR3 reads CASSPLSRGSGNTIYF. The CDR3 coding sequence is TGTGCCAGCAGCCCCCTGTCGCGGGGCTCTGGAAACACCATATATTTT.

This clone was seen a handful of times. The rearrangement uses TRBV28 and TRBJ2-1; D is possibly TRBD2 (6 bases). Germline CDR1 MDHEN, CDR2 SYDVKM. This CDR3 has 16 residues. V was pared by 8 bases and J by 2 bases, with 19 bases between. CDR3 in amino acids: CASLTLGRGAYNEQFF. The CDR3, as DNA: TGTGCCAGCCTCACCCTGGGGCGGGGAGCCTACAATGAGCAGTTCTTC.

The rearrangement uses TRBV6-1 and TRBJ1-2, with TRBD1 as a possible D gene (6 bases). The germline gives CDR1 MNHNS, CDR2 SASEGT. V was pared by 2 bases and J by 2 bases, with 12 bases between. The CDR3 extends over 15 amino acids. The CDR3 sequence: CASSEWTAVNYGYTF. The CDR3 DNA follows: TGTGCCAGCAGTGAATGGACAGCTGTCAACTATGGCTACACCTTC.

This clone was seen a handful of times. The rearrangement links TRBV19 to TRBJ2-1; 9 bases are a match to TRBD2. The CDR3 has 15 residues. Germline-derived CDR1 and CDR2 are LNHDA and SQIVND (reference sequence). The junction had 2 bases not matched to a gene; V was cut back by 4 bases and J by 1 base. The CDR3 region has the DNA TGTGCCAGTAGTAGTACTAGCGGGTCCTACAATGAGCAGTTCTTC. This translates into CASSSTSGSYNEQFF.

This chain connects TRBV4-2 to TRBJ2-7; D might be TRBD1 (6 bases). The ends were cut back, 1 base at V and 0 bases at J, with 7 bases in the middle. The CDR3 has 14 residues. Looked up from germline, CDR1 is LGHNA and CDR2 is YNFKEQ. CDR3 coding DNA: TGTGCCAGCAGCCAAGGACAGGTCTCCTACGAGCAGTACTTC. It yields the protein CASSQGQVSYEQYF.

This clone was observed a few times. The chain couples TRBV7-2 to TRBJ1-2, with 10 bases fitting TRBD1. The germline V gene has CDR1 SGHTA and CDR2 FQGNSA. This CDR3 spans 18 amino acids. Losses at the gene ends were 5 bases for V and 4 bases for J; bases not matched to a gene: 16. As DNA, the CDR3 is TGTGCCAGCAGCAGGGGACAGGGGCGAGCAAGGGGTGTCTATGGCTACACCTTC. Its translation is CASSRGQGRARGVYGYTF.